These 30 T cell receptor beta chains share one sample of origin, sequenced in a study of OX40 agonist ivuxolimab in advanced cancers. The repertoire was sequenced with immunoSEQ multiplex PCR; TCRdb's copy has only in-frame clones and lacks some. The sample holds approximately 66,000 clones, approximately 86% seen once. The sequences come from CD4+ or CD8+ T cells sorted from blood, collected in a trial of the OX40 agonist ivuxolimab. The source is an adult with an advanced solid tumor such as melanoma, head and neck, liver or kidney cancer.

This rearrangement joins TRBV19 to TRBJ1-5; no definite D call. Trimming cost V 3 bases and J 1 base, with 7 bases left between them. The V gene's germline CDR1 is LNHDA and CDR2 SQIVND (reference sequence). This CDR3 is built from 14 residues. The CDR3 loop is CASSIQESNQPQHF. CDR3 bases: TGTGCCAGTAGTATCCAGGAAAGCAATCAGCCCCAGCATTTT.

This rearrangement joins TRBV6-6 to TRBJ2-2; 7 bases line up with TRBD2. V trimming: 7 bases; J trimming: 6 bases; junction bases outside the gene matches: 14. The germline gives CDR1 MNHNY, CDR2 SVGAGI (reference sequence). The CDR3 is 16 amino acids. This CDR3 is CASNPYGQGGPGELFF. As DNA, the CDR3 is TGTGCCAGCAACCCTTACGGGCAGGGAGGGCCCGGGGAGCTGTTTTTT.

The chain carries TRBV6-6 and TRBJ2-7, with D possibly being TRBD1 (5 bases). The germline V gene has CDR1 MNHNY and CDR2 SVGAGI (reference sequence). CDR3 length equals 12 residues. V was cut by 2 bases and J by 4 bases, with 6 bases left in between. DNA of the CDR3: TGTGCCAGCAGTTACGGACATTACGAGCAGTACTTC. It yields the protein CASSYGHYEQYF.

The chain has TRBV7-8 and TRBJ1-1; 7 nucleotides align to TRBD1. Germline CDR1 and CDR2: SGHVS and FQNEAQ. The CDR3 extends over 14 amino acids. V lost 5 bases to trimming and J lost 2 bases; unmatched junction nucleotides: 5. CDR3 region: CASSQAGGNTEAFF. The CDR3, as DNA: TGTGCCAGCAGCCAGGCAGGGGGAAACACTGAAGCTTTCTTT.

This clone was recorded only once. V is TRBV15 and J is TRBJ1-2; tentative D call: TRBD1 (6 bases). Germline V gene sequence: CDR1 LNHNV, CDR2 YYDKDF (reference sequence). The CDR3 is made up of 13 amino acids. The V and J ends lost 5 bases and 10 bases respectively, with 17 bases between them. The CDR3 spells CATSLRTDLDYTF. In DNA, the CDR3 is TGTGCCACCAGCTTACGGACAGACCTAGACTACACCTTC.

The chain carries TRBV6-4 and TRBJ1-1; no reliable D call. Trimming shortened V by 0 bases and J by 2 bases, and 4 bases separated the two germline ends. The CDR3 has 13 residues. Looked up from germline, CDR1 is MRHNA and CDR2 is SNTAGT. CDR3 sequence reads: CASSDSRNTEAFF. CDR3 bases: TGTGCCAGCAGTGACTCAAGAAACACTGAAGCTTTCTTT.

The chain combines TRBV19 with TRBJ1-1, with D perhaps TRBD1 (5 bases). This CDR3 is built from 13 residues. Germline V lookup: CDR1 LNHDA, CDR2 SQIVND (reference sequence). The V gene lost 4 bases and the J gene lost 1 base, with 7 bases spanning the gap. CDR3 nucleotide sequence: TGTGCCAGTAGTACCACAGGGAACACTGAAGCTTTCTTT. Encoded protein: CASSTTGNTEAFF.

This clone turned up a few times. The V gene is TRBV19, the J gene TRBJ1-5; D gene unclear. Trimming took off 5 bases at V and 5 bases at J, with 7 bases between the two ends. The CDR3 consists of 12 residues. In germline, CDR1 is LNHDA, CDR2 SQIVND (reference sequence). The CDR3 region is CASSVRDQPQHF. Written as DNA, the CDR3 is TGTGCCAGTAGTGTAAGGGATCAGCCCCAGCATTTT.

The chain recombines TRBV10-3 with TRBJ1-2; TRBD1 might be the D (6 bases). This CDR3 has 14 amino acids. V was pared by 3 bases and J by 7 bases, with 15 bases between. Germline assignment: CDR1 ENHRY and CDR2 SYGVKD. The CDR3 bases are TGTGCCATCAGTGACATGGGGGGCGCGTTTGGCTACACCTTC. Encoded protein: CAISDMGGAFGYTF.

The V gene is TRBV15, the J gene TRBJ2-7; D gene uncertain. This CDR3 region has 14 residues. The V gene's germline CDR1 is LNHNV and CDR2 YYDKDF (reference sequence). The V and J ends lost 0 bases and 0 bases respectively, with 6 bases between them. The CDR3 sequence: CATSRDGVSYEQYF. The CDR3 bases are TGTGCCACCAGCAGAGATGGGGTCTCCTACGAGCAGTACTTC.

The chain is built from TRBV6-5 and TRBJ1-5; 7 nucleotides line up with TRBD1. Unmatched junction bases numbered 6, after V lost 4 bases and J lost 0 bases. The CDR3 is 16 amino acids. CDR1 is MNHEY, CDR2 SVGAGI, per germline. This CDR3 is CASSSGTADSNQPQHF. In DNA, the CDR3 is TGTGCCAGCAGTTCCGGGACAGCTGATAGCAATCAGCCCCAGCATTTT.

This clone occurred a few times. This CDR3 is CASNREPYEQYF. For the CDR3, the DNA is TGCGCCAGTAACAGGGAACCCTACGAGCAGTACTTC. This rearrangement joins TRBV10-1 to TRBJ2-7; perhaps TRBD1 as D (6 bases). Germline CDR1 reads WNHNN; CDR2 reads SYGVQD (reference sequence). The CDR3 has 12 amino acids. The V end was cut by 9 bases, the J end by 2 bases, with 11 bases between.

The chain is built from TRBV28 and TRBJ1-4; TRBD1 matches at 9 bases. With 2 bases clipped from V and 6 bases from J, the junction kept 7 bases outside the gene matches. Germline V gene lookup returns CDR1 MDHEN and CDR2 SYDVKM. The CDR3 has 16 amino acids. Written as DNA, the CDR3 is TGTGCCAGCAGTTTACGCACAGGGGGCGGTGATGAAAAACTGTTTTTT. It translates to CASSLRTGGGDEKLFF.

The chain uses TRBV4-2 and TRBJ1-2, with 9 bases identical to TRBD1. CDR1 LGHNA and CDR2 YNFKEQ come from the germline V gene. The CDR3 contains 13 residues. After removal of 7 bases from V and 5 bases from J, the junction contained 5 bases not matched to a gene. The CDR3 DNA reads as TGTGCCAGCACACAGGGGGCAGAATATGGCTACACCTTC. Encoded protein: CASTQGAEYGYTF.

The chain links TRBV7-2 to TRBJ1-1, with a tentative D call TRBD1 (5 bases). Germline lookup yields CDR1 SGHTA and CDR2 FQGNSA. V gave up 5 bases and J gave up 11 bases, with 12 bases separating them. There are 11 residues in the CDR3. The CDR3 DNA reads TGTGCCAGCAGCCTGGGGGGGAGGGCTTTCTTT. Protein: CASSLGGRAFF.

The chain couples TRBV4-3 to TRBJ2-7, with D possibly TRBD2 on 6 matching bases. The V end lost 0 bases, the J end lost 5 bases, and 20 bases lay between the germline ends. Germline V gene lookup returns CDR1 LGHNA and CDR2 YSLEER. The CDR3 has 17 amino acids. CDR3 nucleotides: TGCGCCAGCAGCCAAGATGGGTCCGGGGGAGGAAAAAACGAGCAGTACTTC. It is translated as CASSQDGSGGGKNEQYF.

V usage is TRBV9 and J usage is TRBJ1-3; 10 bases agree with TRBD1. This CDR3 is 19 amino acids long. CDR1 is SGDLS, CDR2 YYNGEE, per germline. The trim removed 0 bases at V and 0 bases at J, leaving 9 bases unmatched. The CDR3 nucleotides are TGTGCCAGCAGCGTAGGGGGGACAGGGGCGATCCTCTCTGGAAACACCATATATTTT. This sequence encodes CASSVGGTGAILSGNTIYF.

The rearrangement joins TRBV5-1 to TRBJ2-3; no clear D gene. The germline CDR1 and CDR2 sequences are SGHRS and YFSETQ. This CDR3 has 12 residues. Trimming cost V 0 bases and J 4 bases, with 3 bases left between them. The DNA of the CDR3 is TGCGCCAGCAGCTTGGAGGCAGATACGCAGTATTTT. Amino acid sequence: CASSLEADTQYF.

The chain joins TRBV7-9 to TRBJ2-3; no reliable D call. Between the trimmed V and J ends, which lost 3 bases and 2 bases, there was a span of 12 bases. The CDR3 loop spans 15 amino acids. The germline gives CDR1 SEHNR, CDR2 FQNEAQ (reference sequence). CDR3 sequence: CASSLGLRYTDTQYF. For the CDR3, the DNA is TGTGCCAGCAGCTTGGGGTTGCGGTACACAGATACGCAGTATTTT. Based on the CDR3 plus reference TRBV7-9 and TRBJ2-3, the full variable domain is DTGVSQNPRHKITKRGQNVTFRCDPISEHNRLYWYRQTLGQGPEFLTYFQNEAQLEKSRLLSDRFSAERPKGSFSTLEIQRTEQGDSAMYLCASSLGLRYTDTQYFGPGTRLTVL.

The chain joins TRBV7-9 to TRBJ2-1, with 8 bases identical to TRBD2. The J segment lost 0 bases and the V segment lost 5 bases, leaving 15 bases of the junction unmatched. CDR3 length equals 19 residues. Germline V gene data show CDR1 as SEHNR and CDR2 as FQNEAQ (reference sequence). CDR3 DNA sequence: TGTGCCAGCAGCGCCCGGCGGGGGGCGGGAACAGACTCCTACAATGAGCAGTTCTTC. It codes for CASSARRGAGTDSYNEQFF.

The rearrangement joins TRBV6-5 to TRBJ1-1, with D tentatively TRBD1 (6 bases). In germline, CDR1 is MNHEY, CDR2 SVGAGI. The CDR3 loop spans 14 amino acids. Between the trimmed V and J ends, which lost 6 bases and 2 bases, there was a span of 13 bases. In DNA form, the CDR3 reads TGTGCCAGCAGCCCTATCAGGGGAAACACTGAAGCTTTCTTT. Its translation: CASSPIRGNTEAFF.

The V gene is TRBV5-1, the J gene TRBJ1-1; D call uncertain. The V gene's germline CDR1 is SGHRS and CDR2 YFSETQ. Trimming removed 0 bases at V and 6 bases at J, with 9 bases between. The CDR3 length is 13 residues. The CDR3: CASSLDPSSEAFF. The CDR3 DNA is TGCGCCAGCAGCTTGGATCCTTCGTCTGAAGCTTTCTTT.

CDR3: CASSFFGANVLTF. The CDR3 DNA reads as TGTGCCAGCAGTTTTTTCGGGGCCAACGTCCTGACTTTC. The chain recombines TRBV27 with TRBJ2-6; D gene unclear. The CDR3 spans 13 residues. V shed 3 bases and J shed 4 bases, with 4 bases lying between them. Germline values: CDR1 MNHEY, CDR2 SMNVEV (reference sequence).

The chain joins TRBV4-3 to TRBJ2-5, with D unresolved. Germline CDR1 LGHNA, CDR2 YSLEER. V gave up 1 base and J gave up 1 base, with 7 bases separating them. The CDR3 totals 14 residues. The CDR3 coding sequence is TGCGCCAGCAGCCAAGTCTACACCCAAGAGACCCAGTACTTC. This gives the protein CASSQVYTQETQYF.

The chain recombines TRBV9 with TRBJ1-6; D gene unclear. This CDR3 is built from 16 residues. V lost 0 bases and J lost 3, with 10 bases in between. CDR1 is SGDLS, CDR2 YYNGEE, per germline. This chain's CDR3 is CASSVDGSVYNSPLHF. Here the CDR3 DNA reads TGTGCCAGCAGCGTAGATGGGTCAGTCTATAATTCACCCCTCCACTTT.

V and J are TRBV2 and TRBJ2-7, with 7 bases that match TRBD1. The CDR3 is made up of 14 amino acids. The junction had 6 bases not matched to a gene; V was cut back by 5 bases and J by 2 bases. Per the germline V gene, CDR1 is SNHLY and CDR2 is FYNNEI. This CDR3 reads CASSIQQGTYEQYF. CDR3 DNA: TGTGCCAGCAGTATTCAACAGGGGACCTACGAGCAGTACTTC.

The J gene is TRBJ2-1, the V gene TRBV29-1, with a weak D call TRBD2 (5 bases). Germline V gene data show CDR1 as SQVTM and CDR2 as ANQGSEA. Trimming shortened V by 6 bases and J by 6 bases, and 24 bases separated the two germline ends. The CDR3 has 16 amino acids. In DNA, the CDR3 is TGCAGCGTGCAGGACCAAGACCCGAGGGCATTCAATGAGCAGTTCTTC. Amino acids: CSVQDQDPRAFNEQFF.

J is TRBJ2-5 and V is TRBV2; D gene unclear. In germline, CDR1 is SNHLY, CDR2 FYNNEI. This CDR3 is built from 13 residues. The V gene lost 4 bases and the J gene lost 0 bases, with 6 bases spanning the gap. CDR3 nucleotides: TGTGCCAGCAGTGTGGGGTACCAAGAGACCCAGTACTTC. As protein: CASSVGYQETQYF. The full variable domain, completed using reference TRBV2 and TRBJ2-5, is EPEVTQTPSHQVTQMGQEVILRCVPISNHLYFYWYRQILGQKVEFLVSFYNNEISEKSEIFDDQFSVERPDGSNFTLKIRSTKLEDSAMYFCASSVGYQETQYFGPGTRLLVL.

The V and J genes are TRBV7-2 and TRBJ2-3, with TRBD2 matching 10 bases. Trimming took 5 bases from V and 2 from J; bases not matched to a gene: 10. There are 17 residues in the CDR3. CDR1 and CDR2 from the germline V gene are SGHTA and FQGNSA. CDR3 nucleotide sequence: TGTGCCAGCAGCCATGCCAGGACTAGCGGATACACAGATACGCAGTATTTT. This gives the protein CASSHARTSGYTDTQYF.

The CDR3 bases are TGTGCCATTACAGGGGGCCCTAATGAAAAACTGTTTTTT. Residues: CAITGGPNEKLFF. The chain carries TRBV10-3 and TRBJ1-4; 9 bases align to TRBD1. The CDR3 is 13 amino acids. V was pared by 9 bases and J by 3 bases, with 2 bases of the junction left unmatched. Germline lookup yields CDR1 ENHRY and CDR2 SYGVKD.